These T cell receptor beta chains were read from a single sample in a study of blood T cell repertoires in COVID-19. Clones were sequenced by immunoSEQ multiplex PCR, and TCRdb holds only the in-frame ones, with some missing. The sample includes over 250,000 clones, 80% to 90% of them seen just once. Sequencing was done on a sample of peripheral blood. Every receptor here comes from a woman aged 50 to 65 with acute or convalescent COVID-19. The conserved cysteine and the conserved F or W are not part of the CDR3 here.

v_call,j_call,cdr3_aa
TRBV5-8,TRBJ1-3,ASSLTGAYGNTIY
TRBV9,TRBJ2-1,ASSVISGRAGEQF
TRBV15,TRBJ1-2,ATSTGQGSYGYT
TRBV7-3,TRBJ2-7,ASSLQGISSYEQY
TRBV7-9,TRBJ2-1,ASSQGSYNEQF
TRBV7-3,TRBJ2-2,ASSLRRDTGELF
TRBV18,TRBJ2-7,ASSPGTSGYEQY
TRBV6-2/TRBV6-3,TRBJ1-1,ASSYGGEGTEAF
TRBV5-1,TRBJ2-7,ASSLEVASYEQY
TRBV28,TRBJ2-7,ASSFSDLYEQY
TRBV7-9,TRBJ1-1,ASSSPTLSIEAF
TRBV2,TRBJ2-7,ASTSDKSYEQY
TRBV28,TRBJ2-6,ASSFRGVNSGANVLT
TRBV7-2,TRBJ2-2,ASSLMSGSTGELF
TRBV7-8,TRBJ2-7,ASSLVSGYSYEQY
TRBV27,TRBJ2-7,ASSSKTPFSLSGADIDYEQY
TRBV9,TRBJ1-3,ASSVEGQGFHTIY
TRBV7-3,TRBJ1-1,ASSYLQGHSMNTEAF
TRBV7-2,TRBJ2-3,ASSRTGSGGTDTQY
TRBV2,TRBJ2-3,ASSETFGIADTQY
TRBV19,TRBJ2-7,ASTRGSADYEQY
TRBV29-1,TRBJ1-2,SVGSGFDYGYT
TRBV6-5,TRBJ2-3,ASSRGLAGADTQY
TRBV7-8,TRBJ2-3,ASSSLAVTGVRADTQY
TRBV27,TRBJ2-2,ASSLLYSGELF
TRBV7-2,TRBJ1-1,ASSSDRAGTEAF
TRBV3-1/TRBV3-2,TRBJ2-1,ASSQGLAGGMDEQF
TRBV5-4,TRBJ2-2,ASSLNPLSGGELF
TRBV10-3,TRBJ2-7,AISETGEQY
TRBV5-1,TRBJ2-7,ASSNSYYEQY
TRBV27,TRBJ1-4,ASSGAGEKLF
TRBV27,TRBJ2-2,ASSLTLAGTGELF
TRBV2,TRBJ1-5,ASSEQGTHQPQH
TRBV5-4,TRBJ1-2,ASSAGTGLNGYT
TRBV7-9,TRBJ2-3,ASSLLAGTDTQY
TRBV18,TRBJ1-2,ASSPRPTGDGYGYT
TRBV27,TRBJ2-7,ASSQRTASSYEQY
TRBV15,TRBJ2-1,ATSRDLVKSVEQF
TRBV19,TRBJ2-5,ASSMGQLETQY
TRBV7-8,TRBJ1-3,ASSSGLGNTIY
TRBV29-1,TRBJ1-3,SVTQANSGNTIY
TRBV7-9,TRBJ1-5,ASSAGLLFFPQH
TRBV6-2/TRBV6-3,TRBJ1-5,ASSYLAGNSNQPQH
TRBV4-1,TRBJ1-6,ASSQDWTGKQSPLH
TRBV23-1,TRBJ2-1,ASSQSEAEQF
TRBV4-2,TRBJ1-4,ASSQEGFSGGTNEKLF
TRBV29-1,TRBJ1-2,SVEDRVRWGDYGYT
TRBV7-2,TRBJ1-6,ASSPSWRESPLH